This T cell receptor beta chain came from a study of T cell repertoires in cytomegalovirus infection. Germline CDR1 KGHSH, CDR2 LQKENI. The CDR3 spans 13 residues. Trimming cost V 3 bases and J 7 bases, with 9 bases left between them. On this clonotype: The antigen is undetermined.

TCRdb recomputed calls from the reads with MiXCR, one row per CDR3 protein. The table records some 700,000 distinct CDR3 sequences, around 31% of them present only once. This clonotype was sampled from a human donor in good health (CMV status not recorded). Some clones in this sample may be carry-over from other donors' samples. The sample here was cultured PBMCs, taken from culture after CMV antigen stimulation. This chain links TRBV18 with TRBJ2-2, with D maybe TRBD2 (5 bases). The CDR3 spells CASSPIGSGELFF. DNA of the CDR3: TGTGCCAGCTCACCTATAGGGAGCGGGGAGCTGTTTTTT.